Each of the 27 T cell receptor beta chains below was sequenced from the same sample in a study of radiation and T cells in renal cell carcinoma. Time point specified: baseline pretreatment blood. Treatment described: 15 Gy SBRT to primary tumor, nephrectomy 4 weeks later. Data came from immunoSEQ multiplex PCR; TCRdb stores just in-frame clones and leaves some out. The sample yields roughly 53,000 clones, roughly 80% seen once. Sequencing used blood, obtained from a patient whose treatment included radiotherapy and nephrectomy. The receptors were sampled from a woman aged 65 to 85 with renal cell carcinoma.

This clone has a single count. The chain has TRBV5-1 and TRBJ2-5, with D perhaps TRBD2 (5 bases). V shed 4 bases and J shed 9 bases, with 19 bases lying between them. The CDR3 consists of 14 residues. In germline, CDR1 is SGHRS, CDR2 YFSETQ. The CDR3 is CASSVDSPREAQYF. CDR3 DNA sequence: TGCGCCAGCAGCGTGGACTCACCAAGAGAAGCCCAGTACTTC.

The gene calls are TRBV4-3 and TRBJ2-1, with TRBD2 identical over 8 bases. J was trimmed by 2 bases and V by 0 bases; bases with no gene match: 3. Germline V CDR1 and CDR2: LGHNA, YSLEER. This CDR3 has 16 residues. The CDR3 reads CASSQDWGLAYNEQFF. Here the CDR3 DNA reads TGCGCCAGCAGCCAAGATTGGGGACTAGCCTACAATGAGCAGTTCTTC.

This clone was found once. The chain has TRBV29-1 and TRBJ1-2; D not resolved. The CDR3 spans 11 residues. The V gene lost 5 bases and the J gene lost 2 bases, with 6 bases spanning the gap. CDR1 and CDR2 (germline): SQVTM, ANQGSEA. Here the CDR3 DNA reads TGCAGCGTTCCCCAGAACTATGGCTACACCTTC. As protein: CSVPQNYGYTF.

The chain has TRBV27 and TRBJ2-7; TRBD2 might be the D (6 bases). The CDR3 sequence is 14 residues long. Germline assignment: CDR1 MNHEY and CDR2 SMNVEV (reference sequence). Trimming left V 6 bases short and J 1 base short, with 13 bases between. In DNA form, the CDR3 reads TGTGCCAGCAGCCCGTTGGGGGGTTCCTACGAGCAGTACTTC. Protein: CASSPLGGSYEQYF.

J is TRBJ1-2 and V is TRBV27, with 7 bases that match TRBD1. The CDR3 has 12 amino acids. V trimming: 8 bases; J trimming: 7 bases; junction bases outside the gene matches: 7. Germline V gene data show CDR1 as MNHEY and CDR2 as SMNVEV (reference sequence). The CDR3: CASRRDRGGYTF. The CDR3 DNA follows: TGTGCCAGCCGTCGGGACAGAGGTGGCTACACCTTC.

Only a few counts were recorded for this clone. The chain carries TRBV6-1 and TRBJ2-7; tentative D call: TRBD2 (6 bases). CDR3 length: 14 residues. The germline V gene has CDR1 MNHNS and CDR2 SASEGT. Trimming cost V 10 bases and J 5 bases, with 21 bases left between them. This chain's CDR3 is CATPTSSVTHEQYF. CDR3 nucleotide sequence: TGTGCCACTCCGACTAGTTCCGTTACCCACGAGCAGTACTTC.

The V gene is TRBV5-6, the J gene TRBJ2-3, with TRBD2 matching 8 bases. The CDR3 runs 15 residues. Germline CDR1 is SGHDT and CDR2 is YYEEEE. The V and J ends lost 4 bases and 3 bases, in that order; junction bases with no gene match: 7. CDR3 nucleotides: TGTGCCAGCAGCGCGGGAGGCCCCCTAACAGATACGCAGTATTTT. Translation gives CASSAGGPLTDTQYF.

V is TRBV6-5 and J is TRBJ2-3; 9 nucleotides align to TRBD2. Germline V lookup: CDR1 MNHEY, CDR2 SVGAGI. The CDR3 is made up of 15 amino acids. With V trimmed by 2 bases and J by 3 bases, 3 bases remained unmatched. The CDR3 DNA sequence: TGTGCCAGCAGTTACCTGACTAGCGGTACAGATACGCAGTATTTT. Amino acids: CASSYLTSGTDTQYF.

The chain joins TRBV7-9 to TRBJ1-1, with D unclear. Trimming left V 1 base short and J 6 bases short, with 6 bases between. The CDR3 has 12 residues. Germline assignment: CDR1 SEHNR and CDR2 FQNEAQ (reference sequence). This CDR3 reads CASSLGKAEAFF. CDR3 nucleotide sequence: TGTGCCAGCAGCTTAGGTAAGGCTGAAGCTTTCTTT.

The chain recombines TRBV7-6 with TRBJ1-2; the match to TRBD1 covers 11 bases. The CDR3 consists of 16 residues. CDR1 and CDR2 (germline): SGHVS, FNYEAQ. The V segment lost 1 base and the J segment 2 bases; nucleotides outside the gene matches: 3. The CDR3 coding sequence is TGTGCCAGCAGCTTAGGGGGGACAGGGGGAAACTATGGCTACACCTTC. Its translation is CASSLGGTGGNYGYTF.

This clone appeared a single time. The gene calls are TRBV19 and TRBJ1-5; the D gene is possibly TRBD1 (5 bases). The V gene's germline CDR1 is LNHDA and CDR2 SQIVND (reference sequence). The V end was cut by 7 bases, the J end by 4 bases, with 11 bases between. The CDR3 loop spans 13 amino acids. The CDR3 nucleotides read TGTGCCAGTAATATTCGGGGGAATCAGCCCCAGCATTTT. It translates to CASNIRGNQPQHF.

The rearrangement joins TRBV9 to TRBJ1-1, with a tentative D call TRBD1 (5 bases). Trimming removed 0 bases from V and 2 bases from J, with 8 bases in between. The CDR3 is 14 residues long. Germline CDR1 is SGDLS and CDR2 is YYNGEE. DNA of the CDR3: TGTGCCAGCAGCGTAGGACAGTCCAACACTGAAGCTTTCTTT. Encoded protein: CASSVGQSNTEAFF.

This chain uses TRBV7-2 with TRBJ2-5; 9 bases line up with TRBD2. V trimming: 1 base; J trimming: 4 bases; junction bases outside the gene matches: 10. In germline, CDR1 is SGHTA, CDR2 FQGNSA. The CDR3 is made up of 17 amino acids. The chain's CDR3 is CASSLVGRGGVRETQYF. CDR3 DNA sequence: TGTGCCAGCAGCTTAGTCGGGCGGGGGGGCGTACGAGAGACCCAGTACTTC.

The gene calls are TRBV7-2 and TRBJ1-2; the match to TRBD1 covers 9 bases. Germline lookup yields CDR1 SGHTA and CDR2 FQGNSA. The CDR3 totals 14 residues. With V trimmed by 8 bases and J by 7 bases, 11 bases remained unmatched. CDR3 amino acids: CASGTGFLEAGYTF. The CDR3 bases are TGTGCCAGCGGGACAGGGTTCCTTGAGGCTGGCTACACCTTC. The whole variable domain, filled in from reference TRBV7-2 and TRBJ1-2, reads GAGVSQSPSNKVTEKGKDVELRCDPISGHTALYWYRQSLGQGLEFLIYFQGNSAPDKSGLPSDRFSAERTGGSVSTLTIQRTQQEDSAVYLCASGTGFLEAGYTFGSGTRLTVV.

The J gene is TRBJ1-6, the V gene TRBV2; 8 bases are shared with TRBD1. The V gene end was trimmed by 3 bases and the J gene end by 8 bases; junction bases not matched to a gene: 0. The CDR3 totals 13 residues. The germline V gene encodes CDR1 SNHLY and CDR2 FYNNEI. The CDR3 nucleotides read TGTGCCAGCAGTGAGACAGGGGATTCACCCCTCCACTTT. The encoded protein is CASSETGDSPLHF.

This clone came up once. The chain recombines TRBV18 with TRBJ1-1, with 9 bases lining up with TRBD1. Germline V gene lookup returns CDR1 KGHSH and CDR2 LQKENI. The trim removed 8 bases at V and 1 base at J, leaving 2 bases unmatched. The CDR3 has 13 residues. The CDR3 coding sequence is TGTGCCAGCAACAGGGGGCCGAACACTGAAGCTTTCTTT. Residues: CASNRGPNTEAFF.

The rearrangement joins TRBV27 to TRBJ1-1; no clear D gene. The V end was cut by 6 bases, the J end by 5 bases, with 13 bases between. From germline, CDR1 is MNHEY and CDR2 SMNVEV (reference sequence). This CDR3 comprises 13 residues. The CDR3 is CASSIGGSTEAFF. CDR3 nucleotides: TGTGCCAGCAGCATAGGAGGGAGTACTGAAGCTTTCTTT.

The CDR3 here is CASSQGLAREQYF. In nucleotides, the CDR3 is TGCGCCAGCAGCCAAGGACTAGCGAGGGAGCAGTACTTC. The V and J genes are TRBV4-3 and TRBJ2-7; 8 nucleotides agree with TRBD2. The CDR3 sequence is 13 residues long. J lost 7 bases, V lost 1 base, and 3 bases had no gene match. Germline CDR1 and CDR2: LGHNA and YSLEER.

The V gene is TRBV29-1, the J gene TRBJ1-1, with TRBD1 matching 8 bases. CDR3 length equals 12 residues. V was clipped by 6 bases and J by 11 bases; unmatched bases: 11. The germline CDR1 and CDR2 sequences are SQVTM and ANQGSEA. The CDR3 DNA sequence: TGCAGCGTCCGGACAGGGAGCAACTTTGCTTTCTTT. This sequence encodes CSVRTGSNFAFF. Using reference TRBV29-1 and TRBJ1-1 for the parts outside the CDR3, the full variable domain is SAVISQKPSRDICQRGTSLTIQCQVDSQVTMMFWYRQQPGQSLTLIATANQGSEATYESGFVIDKFPISRPNLTFSTLTVSNMSPEDSSIYLCSVRTGSNFAFFGQGTRLTVV.

In DNA form, the CDR3 reads TGTGCCAGTAGTCATCAGGGGGGCCACCCCTACAATGAGCAGTTCTTC. Protein: CASSHQGGHPYNEQFF. V usage is TRBV19 and J usage is TRBJ2-1; TRBD1 is a possible D gene (7 bases). The CDR3 has 16 amino acids. V was shortened by 5 bases and J by 2 bases, with 16 bases between the two germline ends. CDR1 is LNHDA and CDR2 is SQIVND in the germline V gene (reference sequence).

On this clone: This sample also contains other DNA sequences that code for the same CDR3. V usage is TRBV11-3 and J usage is TRBJ2-5, with 7 bases identical to TRBD2. With V trimmed by 8 bases and J by 2 bases, 17 bases remained unmatched. This CDR3 is built from 17 residues. The V gene's germline CDR1 is SGHNT and CDR2 YENEEA. The CDR3 reads CASYEAGEVVSQETQYF. In DNA form, the CDR3 reads TGTGCCAGCTACGAGGCGGGGGAGGTGGTGAGTCAAGAGACCCAGTACTTC.

The V call is TRBV10-3, the J call TRBJ2-7; 9 positions match TRBD1. CDR1 is ENHRY, CDR2 SYGVKD, per germline. The V and J ends lost 3 bases and 0 bases, in that order; junction bases with no gene match: 3. CDR3 size: 15 residues. CDR3 sequence: CAISDGQGSSYEQYF. The CDR3 DNA reads as TGTGCCATCAGTGATGGACAGGGGAGCTCCTACGAGCAGTACTTC.

The rearrangement links TRBV18 to TRBJ2-7; the D gene is possibly TRBD2 (5 bases). This CDR3 spans 13 amino acids. From germline, CDR1 is KGHSH and CDR2 LQKENI. The V gene lost 5 bases and the J gene lost 7 bases, with 15 bases spanning the gap. CDR3: CASSADPTGEQYF. The CDR3 DNA reads TGTGCCAGCTCAGCCGACCCGACGGGGGAGCAGTACTTC.

The genes are TRBV4-2 and TRBJ1-1; TRBD1 agrees at 9 bases. Germline CDR1 reads LGHNA; CDR2 reads YNFKEQ. The CDR3 length is 19 residues. V dropped 1 base and J dropped 1; count of bases not matched to a gene: 13. CDR3 nucleotide sequence: TGTGCCAGCAGCCAAGGTGACAGGGGGTGGATTGGAGGGAACACTGAAGCTTTCTTT. Encoded protein: CASSQGDRGWIGGNTEAFF.

J is TRBJ2-7 and V is TRBV2, with 7 bases aligning to TRBD1. From germline, CDR1 is SNHLY and CDR2 FYNNEI. V was pared by 6 bases and J by 5 bases, with 10 bases of the junction left unmatched. The CDR3 extends over 14 amino acids. DNA for the CDR3: TGTGCCAGCAGCAGAGAGGGGGCTGGGGACGAGCAGTACTTC. Translating gives CASSREGAGDEQYF.

This chain links TRBV6-1 with TRBJ1-2; 7 bases are a match to TRBD1. CDR1 and CDR2 from the germline V gene are MNHNS and SASEGT. V lost 1 base, J lost 6 bases, and 8 bases stayed unmatched. The CDR3 totals 15 residues. CDR3 amino acids: CASSEGGQVAHGYTF. The CDR3 DNA is TGTGCCAGCAGTGAAGGCGGACAGGTAGCCCATGGCTACACCTTC.

The V and J genes are TRBV18 and TRBJ1-2; 12 bases agree with TRBD1. Germline CDR1 KGHSH, CDR2 LQKENI. Trimming removed 2 bases from V and 6 bases from J; junction bases left unmatched: 1. The CDR3 sequence is 14 residues long. CDR3 bases: TGTGCCAGCTCACCAGGGACAGGGGGCGATGGCTACACCTTC. Translated: CASSPGTGGDGYTF.